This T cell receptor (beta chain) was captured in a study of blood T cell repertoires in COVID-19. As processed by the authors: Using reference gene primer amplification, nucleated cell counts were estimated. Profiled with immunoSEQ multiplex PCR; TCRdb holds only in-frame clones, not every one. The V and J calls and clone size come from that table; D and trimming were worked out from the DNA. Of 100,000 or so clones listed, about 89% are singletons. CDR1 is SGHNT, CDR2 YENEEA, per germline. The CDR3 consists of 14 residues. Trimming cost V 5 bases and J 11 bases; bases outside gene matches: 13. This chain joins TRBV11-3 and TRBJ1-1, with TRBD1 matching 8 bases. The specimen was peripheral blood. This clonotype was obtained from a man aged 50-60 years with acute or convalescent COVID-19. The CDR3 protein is CASSPGTGASVAFF. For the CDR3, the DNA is TGTGCCAGCAGCCCCGGGACAGGCGCCTCAGTGGCTTTCTTT.